This T cell receptor beta chain appears in the sequencing data of a study of neurological immune-mediated disorders. Study outcomes and limitations: Phylogenetic analysis grouped 18 of 34 multiple sclerosis patients' repertoires together, suggesting a possible repertoire signature.

There are many counts of this clonotype. Antigen unknown. The unsorted libraries were generated from a total of 2 million PBMCs, which had been stored in RNAlater at -80 C. Using its own MiXCR run on the 5' RACE reads, TCRdb lists one record per CDR3 protein. The sample yields 50,000 to 80,000 distinct CDR3 sequences, nearly 3.5% seen once. Trimming cost V 0 bases and J 1 base; bases outside gene matches: 4. Per the germline V gene, CDR1 is SGHRS and CDR2 is YFSETQ. The CDR3 covers 16 residues. This TCR was recovered from a man in his forties or fifties with multiple sclerosis. Sequencing input: PBMCs. V is TRBV5-1 and J is TRBJ1-1, with 9 positions matching TRBD1. The CDR3 loop reads CASSLDWTGANTEAFF. DNA for the CDR3: TGCGCCAGCAGCTTGGATTGGACAGGGGCGAACACTGAAGCTTTCTTT. The full variable domain, with the rest looked up from reference TRBV5-1 and TRBJ1-1, is KAGVTQTPRYLIKTRGQQVTLSCSPISGHRSVSWYQQTPGQGLQFLFEYFSETQRNKGNFPGRFSGRQFSNSRSEMNVSTLELGDSALYLCASSLDWTGANTEAFFGQGTRLTVV.